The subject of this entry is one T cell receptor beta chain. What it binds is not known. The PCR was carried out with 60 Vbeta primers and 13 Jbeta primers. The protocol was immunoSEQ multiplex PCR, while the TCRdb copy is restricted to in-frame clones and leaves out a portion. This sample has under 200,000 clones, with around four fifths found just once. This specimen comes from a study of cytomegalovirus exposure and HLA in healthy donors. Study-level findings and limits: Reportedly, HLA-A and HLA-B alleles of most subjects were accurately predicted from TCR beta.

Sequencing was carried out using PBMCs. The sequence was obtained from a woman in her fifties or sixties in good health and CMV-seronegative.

The CDR3 DNA sequence: TGTGCCACCAGCAGAGATAGGGGGAGTACTGAAGCTTTCTTT. Protein product: CATSRDRGSTEAFF. The V gene is TRBV15, the J gene TRBJ1-1, with D perhaps TRBD1 (6 bases). The CDR3 consists of 14 residues. V lost 0 bases and J lost 5, with 10 bases in between. Germline V lookup: CDR1 LNHNV, CDR2 YYDKDF (reference sequence).